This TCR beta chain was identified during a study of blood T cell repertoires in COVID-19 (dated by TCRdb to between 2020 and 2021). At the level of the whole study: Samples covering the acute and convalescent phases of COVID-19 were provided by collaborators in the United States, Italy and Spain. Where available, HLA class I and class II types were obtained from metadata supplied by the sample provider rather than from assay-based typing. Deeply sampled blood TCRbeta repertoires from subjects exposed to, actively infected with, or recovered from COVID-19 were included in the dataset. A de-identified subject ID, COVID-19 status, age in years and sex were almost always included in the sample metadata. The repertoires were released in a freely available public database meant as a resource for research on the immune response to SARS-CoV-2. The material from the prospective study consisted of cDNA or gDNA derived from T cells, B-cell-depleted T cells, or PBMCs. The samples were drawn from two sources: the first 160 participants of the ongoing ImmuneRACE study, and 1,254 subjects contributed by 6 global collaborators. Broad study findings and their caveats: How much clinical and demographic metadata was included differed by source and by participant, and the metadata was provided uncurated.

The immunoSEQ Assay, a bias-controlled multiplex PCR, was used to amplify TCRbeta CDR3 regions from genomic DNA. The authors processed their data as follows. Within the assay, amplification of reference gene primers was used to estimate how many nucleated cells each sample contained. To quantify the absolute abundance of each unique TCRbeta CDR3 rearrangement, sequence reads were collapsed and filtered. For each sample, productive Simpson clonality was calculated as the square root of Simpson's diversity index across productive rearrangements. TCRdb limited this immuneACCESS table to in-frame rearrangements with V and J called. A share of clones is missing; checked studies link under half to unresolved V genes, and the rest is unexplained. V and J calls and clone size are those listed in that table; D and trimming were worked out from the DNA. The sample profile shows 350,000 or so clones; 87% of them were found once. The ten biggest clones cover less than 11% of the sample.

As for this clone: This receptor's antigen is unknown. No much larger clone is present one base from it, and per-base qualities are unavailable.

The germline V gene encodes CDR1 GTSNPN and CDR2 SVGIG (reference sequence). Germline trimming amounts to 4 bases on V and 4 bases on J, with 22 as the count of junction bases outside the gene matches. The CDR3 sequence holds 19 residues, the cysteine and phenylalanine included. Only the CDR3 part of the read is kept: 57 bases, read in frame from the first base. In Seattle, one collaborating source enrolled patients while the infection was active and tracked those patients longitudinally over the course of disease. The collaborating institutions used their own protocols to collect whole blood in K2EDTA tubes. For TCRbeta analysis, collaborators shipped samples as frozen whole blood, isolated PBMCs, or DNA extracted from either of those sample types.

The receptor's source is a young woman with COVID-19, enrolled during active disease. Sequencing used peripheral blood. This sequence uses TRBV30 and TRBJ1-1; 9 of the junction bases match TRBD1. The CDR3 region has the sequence CAWNGGFGQGIRASTEAFF. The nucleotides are TGTGCCTGGAACGGGGGATTTGGACAGGGGATTAGAGCGAGCACTGAAGCTTTCTTT.